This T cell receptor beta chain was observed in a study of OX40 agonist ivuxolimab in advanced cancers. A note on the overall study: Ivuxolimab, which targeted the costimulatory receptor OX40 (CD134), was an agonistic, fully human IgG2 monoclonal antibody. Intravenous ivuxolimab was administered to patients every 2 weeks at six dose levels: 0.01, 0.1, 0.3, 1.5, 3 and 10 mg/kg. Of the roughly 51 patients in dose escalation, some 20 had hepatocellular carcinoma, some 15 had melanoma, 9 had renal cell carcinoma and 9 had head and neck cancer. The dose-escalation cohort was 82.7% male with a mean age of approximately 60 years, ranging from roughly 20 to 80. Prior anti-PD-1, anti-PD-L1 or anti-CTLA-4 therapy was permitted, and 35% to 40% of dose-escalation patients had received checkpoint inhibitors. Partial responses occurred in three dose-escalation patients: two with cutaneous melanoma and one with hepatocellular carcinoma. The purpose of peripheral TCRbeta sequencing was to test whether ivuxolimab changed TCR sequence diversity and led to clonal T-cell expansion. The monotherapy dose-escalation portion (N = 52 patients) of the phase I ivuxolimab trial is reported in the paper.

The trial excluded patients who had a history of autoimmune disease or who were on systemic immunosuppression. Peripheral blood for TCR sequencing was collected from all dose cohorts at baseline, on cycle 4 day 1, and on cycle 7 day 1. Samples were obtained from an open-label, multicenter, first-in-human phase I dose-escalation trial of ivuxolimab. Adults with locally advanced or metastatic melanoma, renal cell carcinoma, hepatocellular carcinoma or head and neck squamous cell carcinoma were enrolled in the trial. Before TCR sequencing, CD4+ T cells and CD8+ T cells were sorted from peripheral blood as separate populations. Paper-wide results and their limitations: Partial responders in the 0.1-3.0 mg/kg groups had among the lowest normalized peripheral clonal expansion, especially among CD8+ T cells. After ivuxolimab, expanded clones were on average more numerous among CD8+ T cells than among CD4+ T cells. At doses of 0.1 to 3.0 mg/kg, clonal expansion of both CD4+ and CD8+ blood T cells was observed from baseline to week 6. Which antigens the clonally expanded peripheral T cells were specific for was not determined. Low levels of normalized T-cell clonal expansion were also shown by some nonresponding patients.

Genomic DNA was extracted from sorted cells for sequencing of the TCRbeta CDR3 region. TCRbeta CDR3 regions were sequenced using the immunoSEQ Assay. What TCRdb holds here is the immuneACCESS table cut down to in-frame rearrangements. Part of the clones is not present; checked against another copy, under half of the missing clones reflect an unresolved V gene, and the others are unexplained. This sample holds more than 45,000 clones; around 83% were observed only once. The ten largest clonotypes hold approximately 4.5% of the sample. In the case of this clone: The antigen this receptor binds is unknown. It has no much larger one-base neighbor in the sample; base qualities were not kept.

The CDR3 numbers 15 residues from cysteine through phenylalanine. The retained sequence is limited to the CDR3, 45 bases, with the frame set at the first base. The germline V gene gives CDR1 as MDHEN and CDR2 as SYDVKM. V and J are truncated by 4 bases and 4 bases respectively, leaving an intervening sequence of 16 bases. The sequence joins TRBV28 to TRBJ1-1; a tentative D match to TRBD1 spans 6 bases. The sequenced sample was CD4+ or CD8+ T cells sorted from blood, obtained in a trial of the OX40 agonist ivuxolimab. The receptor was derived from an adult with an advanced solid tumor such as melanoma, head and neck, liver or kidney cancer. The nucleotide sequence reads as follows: TGTGCCAGCAGTTCCTTACAGGGACTGGGCACTGAAGCTTTCTTT. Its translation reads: CASSSLQGLGTEAFF.